These 18 T cell receptor beta chains were sequenced from one sample in a study of PD-1 blockade in classical Hodgkin lymphoma (dated by TCRdb to between 2020 and 2021). The time point tag for this specimen amounts to: cycle 4 day 1 (C4D1), after 6 weeks of nivolumab. All trial patients had relapsed after autologous stem cell transplantation, with cohorts A, B and C differing in prior brentuximab vedotin exposure. Magnetic negative selection with a Miltenyi CD4+ T cell isolation kit was used to purify CD4+ T cells from thawed PBMCs. Library method: the immunoSEQ multiplex PCR assay. TCRdb took over this immuneACCESS table, retaining in-frame rearrangements with V and J assigned. Such tables are incomplete; in checked studies, under half of the missing clones stem from an unresolved V gene, and the remainder is unexplained. Counted in this sample were around 18,000 clones; around 80% of them appeared once. Jointly, the top ten make up 2% to 2.5% of the sample.

Here the sequenced sample was CD4+ T cells from blood, taken before the fourth cycle of nivolumab. The source of these receptors is a human donor with classical Hodgkin lymphoma.

This chain uses TRBV6-4 with TRBJ2-1, with 11 bases fitting TRBD1. The CDR3 runs to 14 residues. Unmatched junction bases numbered 3, after V lost 5 bases and J lost 6 bases. Germline V lookup: CDR1 MRHNA, CDR2 SNTAGT. CDR3 sequence (DNA): TGTGCCAGCAGTCGGGACAGGGGGGGCAATGAGCAGTTCTTC. This gives the protein CASSRDRGGNEQFF.

The gene calls are TRBV2 and TRBJ2-3; a weak D match, TRBD1 (5 bases). From germline, CDR1 is SNHLY and CDR2 FYNNEI. With 3 bases removed from V and 1 base from J, the gap between germline ends came to 14 bases. The CDR3 extends over 16 amino acids. CDR3 DNA: TGTGCCAGCAGTGATAAGGGGCGCGAAGGCACAGATACGCAGTATTTT. It encodes CASSDKGREGTDTQYF.

Relative to its sample, this clone is medium-sized (0.01 to 0.1%). The V and J genes are TRBV9 and TRBJ1-6; D is ambiguous. Trimming stripped 1 base from V and 8 bases from J, with 10 bases between. CDR3 length: 14 residues. CDR1 is SGDLS and CDR2 is YYNGEE in the germline V gene. For the CDR3, the DNA is TGTGCCAGCAGCGTACACGCCTCGGATTCACCCCTCCACTTT. It specifies CASSVHASDSPLHF.

The chain has TRBV5-1 and TRBJ2-7; no clear D. The CDR3 loop spans 13 amino acids. The V and J ends lost 1 base and 6 bases respectively, with 11 bases between them. Germline V CDR1 and CDR2: SGHRS, YFSETQ. CDR3 residues: CASSLMGLGEQYV. Here the CDR3 DNA reads TGCGCCAGCAGCTTGATGGGGTTAGGCGAGCAGTACGTC.

The chain employs TRBV5-1 and TRBJ2-3, with a tentative D call TRBD2 (5 bases). The CDR3 sequence is 15 residues long. Germline V gives CDR1 SGHRS, CDR2 YFSETQ. Trimming removed 2 bases at V and 2 bases at J, with 12 bases between. The CDR3 loop reads CASSFQAASTDTQYF. Here the CDR3 DNA reads TGCGCCAGCAGCTTTCAAGCGGCTTCCACAGATACGCAGTATTTT.

The V gene is TRBV11-3, the J gene TRBJ2-3; possibly TRBD1 for D (5 bases). Germline V gene sequence: CDR1 SGHNT, CDR2 YENEEA. Trimming left V 1 base short and J 8 bases short, with 22 bases between. This CDR3 contains 17 residues. CDR3 in amino acids: CASSLAGLGSRSGTQYF. The CDR3 DNA sequence: TGTGCCAGCAGCTTAGCAGGGCTAGGATCGCGATCCGGTACGCAGTATTTT. Based on the CDR3 plus reference TRBV11-3 and TRBJ2-3, the full variable domain is EAGVVQSPRYKIIEKKQPVAFWCNPISGHNTLYWYLQNLGQGPELLIRYENEEAVDDSQLPKDRFSAERLKGVDSTLKIQPAELGDSAVYLCASSLAGLGSRSGTQYFGPGTRLTVL.

The rearrangement joins TRBV18 to TRBJ1-2; D unresolved. The CDR3 covers 15 residues. Germline V lookup: CDR1 KGHSH, CDR2 LQKENI. Trimming pared 3 bases from V and 4 bases from J, leaving 15 bases between. The chain's CDR3 is CASSPRAESFYGYTF. The CDR3 bases are TGTGCCAGCTCACCTCGGGCCGAATCCTTCTATGGCTACACCTTC.

The chain combines TRBV7-6 with TRBJ2-7, with TRBD2 matching 7 bases. The CDR3 covers 13 residues. CDR1 and CDR2 from the germline V gene are SGHVS and FNYEAQ. Trimming at V came to 5 bases and at J to 3 bases, leaving 4 bases not matched to a gene. CDR3 sequence reads: CASSRGEGYEQYV. CDR3 bases: TGTGCCAGCAGCCGGGGGGAGGGCTACGAGCAGTACGTC.

This chain connects TRBV7-9 to TRBJ1-5; D perhaps matches TRBD1 (5 bases). Trimming took off 5 bases at V and 0 bases at J, with 14 bases between the two ends. This CDR3 is 16 amino acids long. Per germline, CDR1 SEHNR and CDR2 FQNEAQ (reference sequence). CDR3 residues: CASSLADSLSNQPQHF. CDR3 nucleotide sequence: TGTGCCAGCAGCCTCGCAGACAGTCTTAGCAATCAGCCCCAGCATTTT. The full variable domain, its missing parts supplied by reference TRBV7-9 and TRBJ1-5, is DTGVSQNPRHKITKRGQNVTFRCDPISEHNRLYWYRQTLGQGPEFLTYFQNEAQLEKSRLLSDRFSAERPKGSFSTLEIQRTEQGDSAMYLCASSLADSLSNQPQHFGDGTRLSIL.

V is TRBV5-8 and J is TRBJ2-7; maybe TRBD1 (5 bases). The length of the CDR3 is 13 residues. CDR1 is SGHTS and CDR2 is YDEGEE in the germline V gene. Deletions cut 2 bases from V and 5 bases from J, with 11 bases between. The CDR3 DNA sequence: TGTGCCAGCAGCTTATTTTCAGGGAACGAGCAGTACGTC. Its protein is CASSLFSGNEQYV.

The chain employs TRBV6-6 and TRBJ2-3; tentatively, D is TRBD2 (6 bases). V was clipped by 5 bases and J by 5 bases, with 8 bases between them. The germline V gene encodes CDR1 MNHNY and CDR2 SVGAGI (reference sequence). This CDR3 has 12 amino acids. CDR3 nucleotide sequence: TGTGCCAGCAGTCCGACTAGAGATACGCAGTATTTT. It is translated as CASSPTRDTQYF.

The V call is TRBV6-5, the J call TRBJ1-3; no definite D call. V lost 0 bases, J lost 1 base, and 4 bases lay in between. The CDR3 sequence is 14 residues long. The germline CDR1 and CDR2 sequences are MNHEY and SVGAGI. CDR3 sequence (DNA): TGTGCCAGCAGTTACTCCGGGTCTGGAAACACCATATATTTT. This translates into CASSYSGSGNTIYF.

The J gene is TRBJ2-1, the V gene TRBV5-1, with D perhaps TRBD2 (5 bases). Trimming took off 4 bases at V and 8 bases at J, with 19 bases between the two ends. Germline-derived CDR1 and CDR2 are SGHRS and YFSETQ. The CDR3 loop spans 15 amino acids. The CDR3 protein is CASSPGGPRVDEQFF. The CDR3 DNA reads as TGCGCCAGCAGCCCTGGCGGGCCTAGAGTGGATGAGCAGTTCTTC.

This clone was seen only once. V usage is TRBV15 and J usage is TRBJ2-3, with unresolved D. The CDR3 spans 15 residues. Trimming removed 0 bases at V and 3 bases at J, with 10 bases between. Germline V CDR1 and CDR2: LNHNV, YYDKDF (reference sequence). The chain's CDR3 is CATSRDSFPTDTQYF. CDR3 DNA: TGTGCCACCAGCAGAGACTCTTTCCCTACAGATACGCAGTATTTT.

This chain links TRBV5-1 with TRBJ2-1; 12 bases are shared with TRBD2. The germline V gene encodes CDR1 SGHRS and CDR2 YFSETQ. This CDR3 contains 16 residues. Losses at the gene ends were 5 bases for V and 6 bases for J; bases not matched to a gene: 9. The CDR3 sequence: CASSPRLAGDFNEQFF. The CDR3 DNA reads as TGCGCCAGCAGTCCCAGACTAGCGGGAGATTTCAATGAGCAGTTCTTC.

In DNA, the CDR3 is TGTGCCAGTAGTACCCCGGGGCAGGGGGCGAAAGGAAACACCATATATTTT. Protein sequence: CASSTPGQGAKGNTIYF. The V call is TRBV19, the J call TRBJ1-3; TRBD1 aligns across 8 bases. This CDR3 is built from 17 residues. Looked up from germline, CDR1 is LNHDA and CDR2 is SQIVND (reference sequence). After removal of 4 bases from V and 4 bases from J, the junction contained 12 bases not matched to a gene.

A remark on this clone: One end of the junction is discordant with germline, which a read error may explain. V is TRBV11-2 and J is TRBJ2-7; perhaps TRBD2 as D (6 bases). The CDR3 is 14 amino acids. In germline, CDR1 is SGHAT, CDR2 FQNNGV. In nucleotides, the CDR3 is TGTGCCAGCAGCATAGACCCCGGGAGCTACGAGCAGTACTTC. It specifies CASSIDPGSYEQYF. The entire variable domain, with the rest obtained from reference TRBV11-2 and TRBJ2-7, is as follows: EAGVAQSPRYKIIEKRQSVAFWCNPISGHATLYWYQQILGQGPKLLIQFQNNGVVDDSQLPKDRFSAERLKGVDSTLKIQPAKLEDSAVYLCASSIDPGSYEQYFGPGTRLTVT.

This clone has a single count. The chain links TRBV7-9 to TRBJ2-3; the match to TRBD2 covers 10 bases. Germline trimming cut 5 bases from V and 5 bases from J; bases unmatched to any gene: 16. The CDR3 spans 18 residues. Germline CDR1 SEHNR, CDR2 FQNEAQ (reference sequence). The CDR3 DNA is TGTGCCAGCAGCCAAGGCTCTAGCGGGGGACTTATCCAAGATACGCAGTATTTT. It codes for CASSQGSSGGLIQDTQYF.